This T cell receptor beta chain derives from a study of cytomegalovirus exposure and HLA in healthy donors. The CDR3 is 16 residues long. Germline CDR1 reads SGHNT; CDR2 reads YYREEE (reference sequence). V was shortened by 4 bases and J by 0 bases, with 11 bases between the two germline ends. Use of 60 Vbeta and 13 Jbeta primers characterized the PCR. The assay was immunoSEQ multiplex PCR, and TCRdb's table has in-frame clones only and misses some. The table has roughly 120,000 clones, around 70% seen once; the top ten hold around 4%. The TCR comes from a woman between 40 and 50 years old in good health and CMV-seronegative. V usage is TRBV5-4 and J usage is TRBJ2-6; D possibly corresponds to TRBD2 (7 bases). Input material: PBMCs. The CDR3 loop is CASSGGGGSGANVLTF. The CDR3, as DNA: TGTGCCAGCAGCGGAGGGGGGGGCTCTGGGGCCAACGTCCTGACTTTC.